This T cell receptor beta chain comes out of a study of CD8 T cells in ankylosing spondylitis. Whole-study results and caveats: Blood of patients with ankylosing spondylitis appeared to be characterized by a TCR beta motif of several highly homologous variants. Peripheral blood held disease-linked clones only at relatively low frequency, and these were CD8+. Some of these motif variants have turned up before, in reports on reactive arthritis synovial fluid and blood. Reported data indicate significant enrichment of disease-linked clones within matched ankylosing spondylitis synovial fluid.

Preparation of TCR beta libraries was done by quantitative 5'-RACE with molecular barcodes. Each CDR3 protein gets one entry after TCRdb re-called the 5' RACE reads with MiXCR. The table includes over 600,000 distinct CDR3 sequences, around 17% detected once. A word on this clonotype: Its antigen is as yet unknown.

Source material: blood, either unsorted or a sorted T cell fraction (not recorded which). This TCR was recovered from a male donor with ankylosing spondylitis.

CDR3 amino acids: CASSTVNTEAFF. The CDR3 nucleotides read TGTGCCAGCTCGACAGTGAACACTGAAGCTTTCTTT. This chain connects TRBV6-5 to TRBJ1-1; possibly TRBD1 for D (5 bases). From germline, CDR1 is MNHEY and CDR2 SVGAGI. The V end lost 8 bases, the J end lost 0 bases, and 7 bases lay between the germline ends. The CDR3 contains 12 residues.